This is a list of T cell receptor beta chains from one sample in a study of T-cell memory formation after mild COVID-19. One entry per CDR3 protein, called by TCRdb with MiXCR from the 5' RACE reads. Of hundreds of thousands of distinct CDR3 sequences in the sample, 25% to 30% were seen once. Sequences were obtained from PBMCs or a T cell subset sorted from them (not recorded which). These receptors originate from an adult woman who had mild COVID-19 (a few samples of this study predate the infection). Cell type and time point are not known. Each CDR3 is given with its conserved first and last residue. A D gene is named only where the DNA matches it firmly. Not all rows give a size; the values are once, few, many and, for expanded clones, a class.

v_call	j_call	d_call	cdr3_length	clone_size	cdr3_aa	cdr3_nt
TRBV12-3/TRBV12-4	TRBJ2-5	-	15	few	CASSLSVGSGETQYF	TGTGCCAGCAGTTTAAGTGTAGGTTCGGGAGAGACCCAGTACTTC
TRBV12-3/TRBV12-4	TRBJ1-1	TRBD1	14	-	CASSATGWGTEAFF	TGTGCCAGCAGCGCGACAGGGTGGGGCACTGAAGCTTTCTTT
TRBV15	TRBJ2-7	TRBD1	15	few	CATSTAGTGKGEQYF	TGTGCCACCAGCACCGCCGGGACAGGGAAGGGCGAGCAGTACTTC
TRBV6-6	TRBJ1-1	-	12	-	CASSYRYTEAFF	TGTGCCAGCAGTTATCGGTACACTGAAGCTTTCTTT
TRBV7-8	TRBJ2-5	-	14	-	CASSLDWGQETQYF	TGTGCCAGCAGCTTAGACTGGGGACAAGAGACCCAGTACTTC
TRBV7-2	TRBJ1-4	TRBD1	16	few	CASSLGQGIANEKLFF	TGTGCCAGCAGCTTAGGACAGGGCATCGCTAATGAAAAACTGTTTTTT
TRBV19	TRBJ1-1	-	17	-	CASSTGDTFAMNTEAFF	TGTGCCAGTAGTACCGGGGATACCTTCGCTATGAACACTGAAGCTTTCTTT
TRBV4-3	TRBJ2-7	TRBD2	14	-	CASSQFGGAYEQYF	TGCGCCAGCAGCCAATTCGGGGGGGCCTACGAGCAGTACTTC
TRBV9	TRBJ1-1	TRBD1	14	-	CASSDQGGGTEAFF	TGTGCCAGCAGCGACCAGGGGGGTGGAACTGAAGCTTTCTTT
TRBV12-3/TRBV12-4	TRBJ1-1	TRBD1	12	-	CASSRTGGEAFF	TGTGCCAGCAGCAGGACAGGGGGAGAAGCTTTCTTT
TRBV7-2	TRBJ2-7	-	11	medium-sized	CASTQAYEQYF	TGTGCCAGCACCCAGGCGTACGAGCAGTACTTC
TRBV7-6	TRBJ1-1	-	16	-	CASSLAYSNRNTEAFF	TGTGCCAGCAGCTTAGCCTACAGCAACAGGAACACTGAAGCTTTCTTT
TRBV7-9	TRBJ1-1	-	15	-	CASSQLMGINTEAFF	TGTGCCAGCAGCCAGTTGATGGGGATAAACACTGAAGCTTTCTTT
TRBV6-1	TRBJ1-4	-	14	-	CASSELRRGEKLFF	TGTGCCAGCAGTGAATTAAGGAGAGGTGAAAAACTGTTTTTT
TRBV5-6	TRBJ2-3	-	16	few	CASSLGASEYTDTQYF	TGTGCCAGCAGCTTGGGGGCTAGCGAATACACAGATACGCAGTATTTT
TRBV12-3/TRBV12-4	TRBJ1-6	-	13	-	CASSYKGYSPLHF	TGTGCCAGCAGTTATAAAGGGTATTCACCCCTCCACTTT
TRBV3-1	TRBJ2-3	-	16	once	CASSQERRYRTDTQYF	TGTGCCAGCAGCCAAGAACGGAGATATCGCACAGATACGCAGTATTTT
TRBV6-2/TRBV6-3	TRBJ2-7	-	12	-	CASRGWSYEQYF	TGTGCCAGCAGGGGCTGGTCCTACGAGCAGTACTTC
TRBV27	TRBJ2-7	TRBD1	16	few	CASSTSTGKAPYEQYF	TGTGCCAGCAGTACCTCGACAGGGAAGGCGCCCTACGAGCAGTACTTC
TRBV4-3	TRBJ2-3	TRBD2	16	-	CASSQDIAGVPDTQYF	TGCGCCAGCAGCCAAGATATAGCGGGAGTACCAGATACGCAGTATTTT
TRBV7-7	TRBJ2-5	TRBD1	15	-	CASSVHSGQQETQYF	TGTGCCAGCAGCGTCCACTCGGGACAGCAAGAGACCCAGTACTTC
TRBV18	TRBJ2-3	TRBD1	15	-	CASSPQGARTDTQYF	TGTGCCAGCTCACCACAGGGGGCGCGCACAGATACGCAGTATTTT
TRBV11-3	TRBJ2-1	TRBD2	15	once	CASSSTSGSNSEQFF	TGTGCCAGCAGCTCTACTAGCGGGAGTAACAGTGAGCAGTTCTTC
TRBV6-5	TRBJ2-5	TRBD2	15	-	CASSYATSGLETQYF	TGTGCCAGCAGTTACGCGACTAGCGGTTTGGAGACCCAGTACTTC
TRBV19	TRBJ2-1	-	15	many	CASSTLTVGYNEQFF	TGTGCCAGTAGTACTCTCACAGTAGGTTACAATGAGCAGTTCTTC
TRBV6-2/TRBV6-3	TRBJ2-1	-	13	-	CASSRQLVGEQFF	TGTGCCAGCAGCCGACAGCTGGTGGGTGAGCAGTTCTTC
TRBV30	TRBJ1-1	-	15	few	CAWSVFGGRSTEAFF	TGTGCCTGGAGTGTGTTCGGGGGGCGGTCCACTGAAGCTTTCTTT
TRBV20-1	TRBJ2-2	-	12	-	CSARGGTGELFF	TGCAGTGCTAGAGGGGGGACAGGGGAGCTGTTTTTT
TRBV6-2/TRBV6-3	TRBJ1-5	TRBD1	16	few	CASSMIPGQGNQPQHF	TGTGCCAGCAGTATGATTCCAGGACAGGGTAATCAGCCCCAGCATTTT
TRBV7-9	TRBJ2-1	-	14	-	CASSREAGPYEQFF	TGTGCCAGCAGCCGAGAAGCAGGGCCCTATGAGCAGTTCTTC
TRBV5-4	TRBJ2-7	-	14	-	CASSFEDTPYEQYF	TGTGCCAGCAGCTTCGAGGACACCCCCTACGAGCAGTACTTC
TRBV12-3/TRBV12-4	TRBJ2-3	TRBD2	14	few	CASSAGELAHTQYF	TGTGCCAGCAGTGCGGGGGAGCTAGCCCATACGCAGTATTTT
TRBV5-1	TRBJ2-5	-	14	few	CATTVSGSGETQYF	TGCGCCACCACCGTCTCGGGGAGCGGAGAGACCCAGTACTTC
TRBV20-1	TRBJ2-2	TRBD2	16	-	CSAPLGASGSFGELFF	TGCAGTGCACCACTCGGGGCTAGCGGGAGTTTCGGGGAGCTGTTTTTT
TRBV13	TRBJ2-7	TRBD1	15	-	CASSHTAGGQSEQYF	TGTGCCAGCAGCCATACTGCAGGGGGCCAGAGCGAGCAGTACTTC
TRBV7-9	TRBJ2-7	TRBD1	20	-	CASSLIFPGTARKKSYEQYF	TGTGCCAGCAGCCTCATTTTCCCCGGGACAGCCAGAAAGAAGTCCTACGAGCAGTACTTC
TRBV6-5	TRBJ2-1	-	10	-	CASSYPEQFF	TGTGCCAGCAGTTACCCGGAGCAGTTCTTC
TRBV25-1	TRBJ1-2	TRBD1	15	-	CASSAQGLGDYGYTF	TGTGCCAGCAGCGCACAGGGGCTTGGGGACTATGGCTACACCTTC
TRBV20-1	TRBJ2-3	TRBD2	16	few	CSARDHGRAGTDTQYF	TGCAGTGCTAGAGATCACGGGAGGGCCGGTACAGATACGCAGTATTTT
TRBV7-6	TRBJ2-3	TRBD2	16	few	CASSLDLAGGTDTQYF	TGTGCCAGCAGCTTAGACCTAGCGGGGGGCACAGATACGCAGTATTTT
TRBV4-1	TRBJ2-3	TRBD2	15	-	CASSQGPSGADTQYF	TGCGCCAGCAGCCAAGGGCCTAGCGGGGCCGATACGCAGTATTTT
TRBV7-9	TRBJ2-7	-	14	few	CASSPGLLSYEQYF	TGTGCCAGCAGCCCGGGACTCCTTTCCTACGAGCAGTACTTC
TRBV3-1	TRBJ1-2	TRBD1	16	few	CASSPGSGQGAYGYTF	TGTGCCAGCAGCCCAGGGAGCGGACAGGGGGCTTATGGCTACACCTTC
TRBV11-2	TRBJ1-3	-	12	few	CASSLVTNTIYF	TGTGCCAGCAGCTTAGTAACTAACACCATATATTTT
TRBV24-1	TRBJ2-2	TRBD1	16	-	CATSDPRTGDTGELFF	TGTGCCACCAGTGATCCGAGGACAGGGGACACCGGGGAGCTGTTTTTT
TRBV30	TRBJ1-2	-	12	-	CAWSHGGYGYTF	TGTGCCTGGAGTCACGGGGGGTACGGCTACACCTTC
TRBV2	TRBJ2-7	-	16	many	CASKQPGPDGAYEQYF	TGTGCCAGCAAACAACCGGGACCTGACGGCGCCTACGAGCAGTACTTC
TRBV27	TRBJ1-4	-	14	-	CASSAMGYQGKLFF	TGTGCCAGCAGTGCTATGGGATACCAGGGGAAACTGTTTTTT
TRBV7-6	TRBJ2-4	-	14	few	CASSPDRFKNIQYF	TGTGCCAGCAGCCCGGACAGATTCAAAAACATTCAGTACTTC